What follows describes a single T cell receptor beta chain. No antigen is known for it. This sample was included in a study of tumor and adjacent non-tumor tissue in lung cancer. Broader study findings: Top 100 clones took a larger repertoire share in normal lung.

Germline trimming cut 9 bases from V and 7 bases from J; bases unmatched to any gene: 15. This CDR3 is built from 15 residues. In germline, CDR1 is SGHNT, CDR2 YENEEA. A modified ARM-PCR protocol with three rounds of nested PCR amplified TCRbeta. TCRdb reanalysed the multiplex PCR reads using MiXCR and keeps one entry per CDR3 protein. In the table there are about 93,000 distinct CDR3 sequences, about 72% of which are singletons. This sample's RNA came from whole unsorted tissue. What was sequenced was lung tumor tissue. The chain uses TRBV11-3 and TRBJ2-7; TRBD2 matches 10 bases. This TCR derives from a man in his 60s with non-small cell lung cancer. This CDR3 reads CASRRASGSSQEQYF. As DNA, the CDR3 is TGTGCCAGTAGGAGGGCTAGCGGGAGCTCTCAGGAGCAGTACTTC.